This TCR beta chain is drawn from a study of blood T cell repertoires in COVID-19 (dated by TCRdb to 2019 to 2021). Concerning the study at large: Samples covering the acute and convalescent phases of COVID-19 were provided by collaborators in the United States, Italy and Spain. The dataset comprised deeply sampled blood TCRbeta repertoires from subjects exposed to, actively infected with, or recovered from COVID-19. The repertoires were released in a freely available public database intended as a resource for research on the immune response to SARS-CoV-2. The material from the prospective study consisted of cDNA or gDNA derived from T cells, B-cell-depleted T cells, or PBMCs. The samples were drawn from the first 160 participants of the ongoing ImmuneRACE study and from 950 to 1,500 subjects provided by 6 global collaborators. Where HLA class I and class II types were available, the types were taken from metadata supplied by the sample provider, not from assay-based typing. Sample metadata almost always included a de-identified subject ID, COVID-19 status, age in years and sex. Study-wide conclusions, independent of this receptor: The quantity of clinical and demographic metadata differed by source and by participant and was supplied without curation.

In Seattle, one collaborating source enrolled patients while the infection was active and tracked those patients longitudinally over the course of disease. Whole blood was collected in K2EDTA tubes by collaborating institutions according to the institutions' own protocols. For TCRbeta analysis, collaborator samples were shipped as frozen whole blood, as isolated PBMCs, or as DNA extracted from either sample type. The immunoSEQ Assay, a bias-controlled multiplex PCR, was used to amplify TCRbeta CDR3 regions from genomic DNA. The original pipeline was this. Nucleated cell counts per sample were estimated from amplification of reference gene primers within the assay. Sequence reads were collapsed and filtered to measure the absolute abundance of every unique TCRbeta CDR3 rearrangement. For each sample, productive Simpson clonality was calculated as the square root of Simpson's diversity index across productive rearrangements. Sourced from immuneACCESS, this table was stored by TCRdb with only in-frame sequences that have V and J called. A share of the clones is absent; for the studies checked, an unresolved V gene accounts for under half, and the remainder has no known explanation. V and J calls and clone size are given by that table; D and trimming were obtained from the DNA. The sample table contains under 250,000 clones; only one count was recorded for roughly 90% of them. Over 0.75% of the sample is held by the ten biggest clonotypes.

As to this clone: The antigen it binds to is not known. No base quality values were provided; no much bigger clone lies one nucleotide off.

Clipping removes 2 bases from V and 9 bases from J, with 10 as the unmatched junction base count. CDR1 and CDR2, looked up from the germline V gene, are SGHAT and FQNNGV. The CDR3 goes from the cysteine to the phenylalanine over 15 residues. Only CDR3 DNA is held: 45 bases, read in frame from base 1. The sequence is built from TRBV11-2 and TRBJ2-1; TRBD2 lines up with 7 middle nucleotides. This clonotype originated in a man aged 55 to 70 with COVID-19, enrolled during active disease. The sample consisted of peripheral blood. CDR3 protein: CASSLRWEGQGEQFF. The nucleotides are TGTGCCAGCAGCTTAAGGTGGGAGGGCCAAGGTGAGCAGTTCTTC.